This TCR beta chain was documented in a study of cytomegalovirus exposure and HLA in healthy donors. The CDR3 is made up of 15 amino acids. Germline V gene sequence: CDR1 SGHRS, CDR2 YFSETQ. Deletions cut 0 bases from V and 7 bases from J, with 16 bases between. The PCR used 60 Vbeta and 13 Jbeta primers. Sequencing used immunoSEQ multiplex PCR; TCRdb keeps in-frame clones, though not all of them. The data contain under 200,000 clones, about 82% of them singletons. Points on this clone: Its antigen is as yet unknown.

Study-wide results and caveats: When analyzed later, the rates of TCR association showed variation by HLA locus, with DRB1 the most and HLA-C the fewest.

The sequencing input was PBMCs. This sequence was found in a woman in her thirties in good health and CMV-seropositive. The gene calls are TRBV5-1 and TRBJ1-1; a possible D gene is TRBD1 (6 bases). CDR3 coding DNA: TGCGCCAGCAGCTTGGGGTTGGGGACACGTCTTGAAGCTTTCTTT. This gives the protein CASSLGLGTRLEAFF.